The 9 T cell receptor beta chains below were found in one sample sequenced in a study of T cell responses to AZD1222 COVID-19 vaccine (dated by TCRdb to the early 2020s). The time point label, as the study defines it: baseline before first vaccination. To prepare the library, the immunoSEQ multiplex PCR assay was applied. In TCRdb, the immuneACCESS table is reduced to in-frame sequences with V and J assigned. These tables do not hold every clone; where another copy was compared, an unresolved V gene accounts for under half, and the others remain unexplained. Across this sample there are fewer than 180,000 clones, with around 95% seen only once. The ten biggest clones cover around 1.3% of the sample. Sequencing was performed on peripheral blood, taken on day 0 of AZD1222 vaccination. The origin of the receptors is an adult in good health.

The rearrangement uses TRBV28 and TRBJ2-7, with 9 bases lining up with TRBD1. V lost 3 bases and J lost 3; bases outside the gene matches: 9. The CDR3 contains 16 residues. CDR1 and CDR2 from the germline V gene are MDHEN and SYDVKM. CDR3 nucleotide sequence: TGTGCCAGCAGTTTCTTAGCCGGGACAGGGTACTACGAGCAGTACGTC. Its protein is CASSFLAGTGYYEQYV.

The genes are TRBV2 and TRBJ2-7; D not certain. Germline assignment: CDR1 SNHLY and CDR2 FYNNEI. V was cut by 6 bases and J by 3 bases, with 12 bases left in between. The CDR3 totals 13 residues. CDR3 nucleotides: TGTGCCAGCAGGGAGACACCCTACTACGAGCAGTACGTC. Its protein product is CASRETPYYEQYV.

This chain links TRBV4-1 with TRBJ2-1, with TRBD2 matching over 10 bases. This CDR3 has 18 amino acids. Germline V CDR1 and CDR2: MGHRA, YSYEKL. The V and J ends lost 1 base and 8 bases, in that order; junction bases with no gene match: 14. The DNA of the CDR3 is TGCGCCAGCAGCCAAGTAGGGGGGCTAGCGGGGGCAGTTGATGAGCAGTTCTTC. Translating it yields CASSQVGGLAGAVDEQFF.

The chain employs TRBV11-3 and TRBJ2-5; TRBD2 agrees at 8 bases. The CDR3 length is 15 residues. From germline, CDR1 is SGHNT and CDR2 YENEEA. V lost 1 base to trimming and J lost 5 bases; unmatched junction nucleotides: 6. The CDR3 is CASSLGAREGETQYF. DNA of the CDR3: TGTGCCAGCAGCTTAGGTGCACGGGAGGGGGAGACCCAGTACTTC.

The chain links TRBV3-1 (or the pseudogene TRBV3-2) to TRBJ2-1; 8 bases are shared with TRBD2. This CDR3 contains 16 residues. The V gene's germline CDR1 is LGHDT and CDR2 YNNKEL (reference sequence). The trim removed 4 bases at V and 0 bases at J, leaving 5 bases unmatched. As DNA, the CDR3 is TGTGCCAGCAGCCCAGTAGCGGGGAGCTCCTACAATGAGCAGTTCTTC. Translation: CASSPVAGSSYNEQFF.

The rearrangement joins TRBV3-1 (or the pseudogene TRBV3-2) to TRBJ1-3, with D possibly being TRBD1 (5 bases). CDR1 LGHDT and CDR2 YNNKEL come from the germline V gene (reference sequence). CDR3 length: 16 amino acids. The V end lost 0 bases, the J end lost 2 bases, and 11 bases lay between the germline ends. CDR3 in amino acids: CASSQELAGTGNTIYF. The DNA of the CDR3 is TGTGCCAGCAGCCAAGAATTGGCAGGGACTGGAAACACCATATATTTT.

The rearrangement uses TRBV11-2 and TRBJ2-3, with 7 positions matching TRBD1. J was trimmed by 2 bases and V by 2 bases; bases with no gene match: 10. CDR3 length: 17 residues. CDR1 is SGHAT, CDR2 FQNNGV, per germline. DNA for the CDR3: TGTGCCAGCAGCTTACCCCGGACAGGACTCAACACAGATACGCAGTATTTT. It yields the protein CASSLPRTGLNTDTQYF.

This rearrangement joins TRBV5-6 to TRBJ2-1; the D gene is possibly TRBD2 (6 bases). Germline CDR1 and CDR2: SGHDT and YYEEEE. The CDR3 loop spans 12 amino acids. Trimming took off 4 bases at V and 6 bases at J, with 8 bases between the two ends. As DNA, the CDR3 is TGTGCCAGCAGCCAGGGACTCAATGAGCAGTTCTTC. Translation: CASSQGLNEQFF.

This clone was detected only once. This chain uses TRBV18 with TRBJ1-5, with D uncertain. CDR3 length equals 14 residues. Trimming left V 5 bases short and J 4 bases short, with 12 bases between. CDR1 KGHSH and CDR2 LQKENI come from the germline V gene. DNA for the CDR3: TGTGCCAGCTCAGACTCTCCGGGAAATCAGCCCCAGCATTTT. It codes for CASSDSPGNQPQHF.